This TCR beta chain was identified during a study of Graves' ophthalmopathy and Graves' hyperthyroidism. CDR3 length: 14 amino acids. CDR1 is SGHDN, CDR2 FVKESK, per germline. Trimming pared 2 bases from V and 0 bases from J, leaving 5 bases between. As the template, RNA transcripts were used to amplify TCR beta CDR3 regions. HTBI-primed first-round RT-PCR preceded second-round multiplex PCR. MiXCR, run by TCRdb on the multiplex PCR reads, gives a single entry per CDR3 protein. Among about 220,000 distinct CDR3 sequences listed, 20% to 25% were seen once. This clonotype was found many times. The diagnosis was founded upon clinical symptoms, serum thyroxine, TRAb, thyroid ultrasound and orbital computed tomography.

Sequenced: peripheral blood. The sequence was collected from a woman aged 50 to 65 with Graves' ophthalmopathy. V is TRBV14 and J is TRBJ1-3; D is possibly TRBD1 (5 bases). CDR3 coding DNA: TGTGCCAGCAGCCAAACAGGCTCTGGAAACACCATATATTTT. It translates to CASSQTGSGNTIYF. Based on the CDR3 plus reference TRBV14 and TRBJ1-3, the full variable domain is EAGVTQFPSHSVIEKGQTVTLRCDPISGHDNLYWYRRVMGKEIKFLLHFVKESKQDESGMPNNRFLAERTGGTYSTLKVQPAELEDSGVYFCASSQTGSGNTIYFGEGSWLTVV.